The 18 T cell receptor beta chains below all came from one sample that was sequenced in a study of shared clonotypes between healthy human individuals. Generated by immunoSEQ multiplex PCR, the TCRdb table keeps only in-frame clones and is missing some. The table lists over 2 million clones, approximately 94% of them singletons. Naive CD8 isolation took CD45RO-negative cells positively selected for CCR7 and excluded terminally differentiated effector memory CD45RA+ cells. Sequencing was carried out using naive CD8+ T cells sorted from blood. Every receptor here comes from a man between 18 and 29 years old in good health.

The chain is built from TRBV20-1 and TRBJ2-7; weak D call: TRBD2 (5 bases). The CDR3 has 11 amino acids. Germline V gives CDR1 DFQATT, CDR2 SNEGSKA (reference sequence). The V end lost 5 bases, the J end lost 6 bases, and 11 bases lay between the germline ends. The CDR3 protein is CSAASLGEQYF. The CDR3 DNA reads as TGCAGTGCTGCATCACTAGGCGAGCAGTACTTC.

This chain uses TRBV29-1 with TRBJ1-1; D remains unclear. Trimming pared 6 bases from V and 3 bases from J, leaving 11 bases between. Germline CDR1 and CDR2: SQVTM and ANQGSEA. There are 12 residues in the CDR3. The CDR3 loop is CSVRTEDTEAFF. The CDR3 DNA reads TGCAGCGTCCGGACGGAAGACACTGAAGCTTTCTTT.

The V and J genes are TRBV4-1 and TRBJ2-3; 15 bases fit TRBD2. CDR1 and CDR2 (germline): MGHRA, YSYEKL. The CDR3 is 16 amino acids. V gave up 4 bases and J gave up 3 bases; unmatched junction bases: 2. In DNA form, the CDR3 reads TGCGCCAGCAGCCCCGGACTAGCGGGGGGGACAGATACGCAGTATTTT. Its protein is CASSPGLAGGTDTQYF.

The CDR3 bases are TGTGCCTGGATTGCCCCCCGCCAGGACCCCATCTATGGCTACACCTTC. This gives the protein CAWIAPRQDPIYGYTF. This chain uses TRBV30 with TRBJ1-2; D unclear. This CDR3 comprises 16 residues. Trimming pared 4 bases from V and 4 bases from J, leaving 22 bases between. The germline V gene encodes CDR1 GTSNPN and CDR2 SVGIG (reference sequence).

The V gene is TRBV5-6, the J gene TRBJ1-5; TRBD1 might be the D (5 bases). The germline V gene encodes CDR1 SGHDT and CDR2 YYEEEE. Trimming pared 4 bases from V and 4 bases from J, leaving 12 bases between. The CDR3 totals 14 residues. This chain's CDR3 is CASSHGTGNQPQHF. Written as DNA, the CDR3 is TGTGCCAGCAGCCATGGGACGGGGAATCAGCCCCAGCATTTT.

V gene TRBV7-6 combines with J gene TRBJ1-1; 9 bases map to TRBD1. Germline assignment: CDR1 SGHVS and CDR2 FNYEAQ. CDR3 length: 15 amino acids. Trimming took 1 base from V and 4 from J; bases not matched to a gene: 4. CDR3 DNA sequence: TGTGCCAGCAGCTTAGGGGACAGGGCGGCCACTGAAGCTTTCTTT. This codes for CASSLGDRAATEAFF.

The genes are TRBV7-9 and TRBJ1-2; 9 bases line up with TRBD1. CDR3 size: 14 residues. V dropped 1 base and J dropped 6; count of bases not matched to a gene: 3. Germline assignment: CDR1 SEHNR and CDR2 FQNEAQ (reference sequence). CDR3 region: CASSLGTGVDGYTF. The CDR3 DNA sequence: TGTGCCAGCAGCTTAGGGACAGGGGTGGATGGCTACACCTTC.

As for this clone: This same CDR3 is encoded by further DNA sequences in the sample. V gene TRBV27 combines with J gene TRBJ1-2; perhaps TRBD1 as D (6 bases). The CDR3 totals 14 residues. V lost 3 bases, J lost 3 bases, and 11 bases lay in between. CDR1 is MNHEY and CDR2 is SMNVEV in the germline V gene (reference sequence). The CDR3 loop is CASSFGGPDYGYTF. The DNA for the CDR3 is TGTGCCAGCAGTTTTGGGGGGCCTGACTATGGCTACACCTTC.

V usage is TRBV27 and J usage is TRBJ2-2, with TRBD1 as a possible D gene (6 bases). The CDR3 length is 14 residues. Trimming removed 10 bases at V and 6 bases at J, with 18 bases between. CDR1 and CDR2 from the germline V gene are MNHEY and SMNVEV (reference sequence). The CDR3 DNA is TGTGCCACCAAGCCCAGGGGCCGGGCCGGGGAGCTGTTTTTT. Protein product: CATKPRGRAGELFF.

J is TRBJ2-1 and V is TRBV19; 9 positions agree with TRBD2. The germline CDR1 and CDR2 sequences are LNHDA and SQIVND (reference sequence). V lost 0 bases, J lost 7 bases, and 4 bases stayed unmatched. There are 15 residues in the CDR3. The CDR3 DNA reads TGTGCCAGTAGTATAGAAGGGGGACTAGCAAATGAGCAGTTCTTC. This codes for CASSIEGGLANEQFF.

This chain links TRBV29-1 with TRBJ2-7; either TRBD1 or TRBD2 may supply D (5 bases each). The ends were cut back, 0 bases at V and 6 bases at J, with 12 bases in the middle. The CDR3 loop spans 13 amino acids. The germline gives CDR1 SQVTM, CDR2 ANQGSEA. This CDR3 is CSVEDRGTSEQYF. The CDR3 DNA reads as TGCAGCGTTGAAGATCGGGGCACCTCCGAGCAGTACTTC.

About this clone: The same CDR3 is also encoded by other DNA sequences in this sample. The chain carries TRBV6-1 and TRBJ1-2; 7 bases align to TRBD1. V lost 2 bases to trimming and J lost 4 bases; unmatched junction nucleotides: 1. Germline V CDR1 and CDR2: MNHNS, SASEGT. The CDR3 covers 13 residues. CDR3 loop: CASSENRGYGYTF. The CDR3 DNA sequence: TGTGCCAGCAGTGAAAACAGGGGCTATGGCTACACCTTC.

The rearrangement joins TRBV13 to TRBJ1-2, with a weak D call TRBD1 (5 bases). The CDR3 is 13 residues long. Trimming stripped 5 bases from V and 7 bases from J, with 14 bases between. In germline, CDR1 is PRHDT, CDR2 FYEKMQ (reference sequence). CDR3 in amino acids: CASSVGGVIGYTF. CDR3 coding DNA: TGTGCCAGCAGCGTCGGGGGTGTCATTGGCTACACCTTC.

The gene calls are TRBV5-1 and TRBJ1-2; D is undetermined. The CDR3 consists of 16 residues. The V end was cut by 1 base, the J end by 0 bases, with 13 bases between. Germline CDR1 SGHRS, CDR2 YFSETQ. DNA for the CDR3: TGCGCCAGCAGCTTGATAGGGTCCGACGCTAACTATGGCTACACCTTC. Its protein product is CASSLIGSDANYGYTF.

As regards this clone: Within the sample, other DNA sequences also encode this same CDR3. This chain joins TRBV9 and TRBJ2-7; a possible D gene is TRBD2 (6 bases). The germline V gene has CDR1 SGDLS and CDR2 YYNGEE. CDR3 size: 15 residues. The V and J ends lost 0 bases and 3 bases respectively, with 13 bases between them. Written as DNA, the CDR3 is TGTGCCAGCAGCGTAGAGGGACTCGGAGACTACGAGCAGTACTTC. This translates into CASSVEGLGDYEQYF.

The chain recombines TRBV4-1 with TRBJ1-1; 8 nucleotides agree with TRBD1. J gave up 6 bases and V 3 bases, and 12 bases lay outside the gene matches. Germline loops: CDR1 MGHRA, CDR2 YSYEKL. The CDR3 is 16 residues long. CDR3 coding DNA: TGCGCCAGCAGCCATATGGGGGCAGGGGGCGACTCTGAAGCTTTCTTT. It encodes CASSHMGAGGDSEAFF.

The rearrangement uses TRBV5-1 and TRBJ2-3; 11 bases align to TRBD2. V trimming: 2 bases; J trimming: 5 bases; junction bases outside the gene matches: 4. The V gene's germline CDR1 is SGHRS and CDR2 YFSETQ. This CDR3 contains 15 residues. CDR3 in amino acids: CASSFAGTSGDTQYF. The CDR3 coding sequence is TGCGCCAGCAGCTTTGCCGGGACTAGCGGAGATACGCAGTATTTT.

Points on this clone: Distinct nucleotide sequences in the sample also encode this CDR3. The chain uses TRBV7-9 and TRBJ2-7; TRBD1 is a possible D gene (6 bases). This CDR3 spans 11 amino acids. V was pared by 5 bases and J by 7 bases, with 9 bases between. Per germline, CDR1 SEHNR and CDR2 FQNEAQ (reference sequence). The CDR3 DNA reads TGTGCCAGCAGCCTCGGACAGGAGCAGTACTTC. Its translation is CASSLGQEQYF. The full variable domain, its missing parts supplied by reference TRBV7-9 and TRBJ2-7, is DTGVSQNPRHKITKRGQNVTFRCDPISEHNRLYWYRQTLGQGPEFLTYFQNEAQLEKSRLLSDRFSAERPKGSFSTLEIQRTEQGDSAMYLCASSLGQEQYFGPGTRLTVT.